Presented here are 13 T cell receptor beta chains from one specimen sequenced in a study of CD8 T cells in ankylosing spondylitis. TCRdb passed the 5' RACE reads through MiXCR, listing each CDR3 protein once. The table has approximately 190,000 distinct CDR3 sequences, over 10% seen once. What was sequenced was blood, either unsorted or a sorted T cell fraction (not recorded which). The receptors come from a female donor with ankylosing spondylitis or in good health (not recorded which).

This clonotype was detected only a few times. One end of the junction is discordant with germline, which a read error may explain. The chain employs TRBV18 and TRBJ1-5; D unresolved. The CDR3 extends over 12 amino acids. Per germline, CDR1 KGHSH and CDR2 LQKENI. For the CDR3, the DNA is TGTGCCAGCTCAGGAGGCAATCAACCCCAGCATTTT. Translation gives CASSGGNQPQHF.

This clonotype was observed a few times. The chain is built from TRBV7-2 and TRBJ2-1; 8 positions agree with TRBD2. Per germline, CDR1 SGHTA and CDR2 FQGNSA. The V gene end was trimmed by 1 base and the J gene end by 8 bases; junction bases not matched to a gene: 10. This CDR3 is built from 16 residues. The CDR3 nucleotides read TGTGCCAGCAGCTTAGAGGGCGGGAGGCGAGTCGATGAGCAGTTCTTC. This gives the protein CASSLEGGRRVDEQFF.

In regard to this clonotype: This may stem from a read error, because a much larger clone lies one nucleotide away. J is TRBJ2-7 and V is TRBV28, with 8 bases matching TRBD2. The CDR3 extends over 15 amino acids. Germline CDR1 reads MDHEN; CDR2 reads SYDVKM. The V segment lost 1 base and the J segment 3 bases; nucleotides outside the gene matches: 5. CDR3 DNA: TGTGCCAGCAGTTTATTCCCGGGAGGGAGCTACGAGCAGTACTTC. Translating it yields CASSLFPGGSYEQYF.

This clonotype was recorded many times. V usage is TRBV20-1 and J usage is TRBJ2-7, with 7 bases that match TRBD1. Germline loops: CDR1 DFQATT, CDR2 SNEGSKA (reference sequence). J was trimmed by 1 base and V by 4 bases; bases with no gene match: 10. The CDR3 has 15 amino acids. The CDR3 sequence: CSAIIHQGVSYEQYF. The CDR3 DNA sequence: TGCAGTGCTATAATCCATCAGGGGGTTTCCTACGAGCAGTACTTC.

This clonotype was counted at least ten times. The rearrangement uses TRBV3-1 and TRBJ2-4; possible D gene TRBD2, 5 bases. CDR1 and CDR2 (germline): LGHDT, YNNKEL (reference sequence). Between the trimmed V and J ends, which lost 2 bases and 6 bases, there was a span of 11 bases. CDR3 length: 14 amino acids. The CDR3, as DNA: TGTGCCAGCAGCCAATCGGGGAGAGGAAACATTCAGTACTTC. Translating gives CASSQSGRGNIQYF.

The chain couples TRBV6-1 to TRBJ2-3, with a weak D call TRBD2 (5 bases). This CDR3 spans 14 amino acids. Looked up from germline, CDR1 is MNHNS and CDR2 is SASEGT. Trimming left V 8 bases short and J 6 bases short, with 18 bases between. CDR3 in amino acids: CASGEGLVLDTQYF. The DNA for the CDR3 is TGTGCCAGCGGAGAGGGTCTAGTTTTGGATACGCAGTATTTT.

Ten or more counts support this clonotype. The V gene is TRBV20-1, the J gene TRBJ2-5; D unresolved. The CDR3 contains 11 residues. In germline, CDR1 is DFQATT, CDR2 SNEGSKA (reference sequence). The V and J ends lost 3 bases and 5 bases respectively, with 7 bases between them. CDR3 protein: CSASAGETQYF. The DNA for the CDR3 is TGCAGTGCTAGCGCCGGCGAGACCCAGTACTTC.

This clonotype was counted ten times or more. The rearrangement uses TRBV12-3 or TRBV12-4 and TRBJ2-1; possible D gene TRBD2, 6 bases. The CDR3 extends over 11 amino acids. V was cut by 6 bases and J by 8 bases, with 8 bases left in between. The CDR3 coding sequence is TGTGCCAGCAGGCGGGGCGATGAGCAGTTCTTC. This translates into CASRRGDEQFF.

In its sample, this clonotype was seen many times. The CDR3 spells CATSDFGDYGYTF. The DNA of the CDR3 is TGTGCCACCAGTGATTTTGGGGACTATGGCTACACCTTC. The chain uses TRBV24-1 and TRBJ1-2; D ambiguous. V shed 1 base and J shed 3 bases, with 5 bases lying between them. CDR1 and CDR2 (germline): KGHDR, SFDVKD. This CDR3 comprises 13 residues.

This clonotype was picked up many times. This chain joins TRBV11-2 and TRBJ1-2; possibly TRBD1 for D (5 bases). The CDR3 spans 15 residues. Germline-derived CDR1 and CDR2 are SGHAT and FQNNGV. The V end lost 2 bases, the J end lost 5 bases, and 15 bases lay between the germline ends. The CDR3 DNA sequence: TGTGCCAGCAGCTTAAGGTGGCGGGACCTTTATGGCTACACCTTC. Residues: CASSLRWRDLYGYTF. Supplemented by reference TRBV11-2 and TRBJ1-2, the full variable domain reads EAGVAQSPRYKIIEKRQSVAFWCNPISGHATLYWYQQILGQGPKLLIQFQNNGVVDDSQLPKDRFSAERLKGVDSTLKIQPAKLEDSAVYLCASSLRWRDLYGYTFGSGTRLTVV.

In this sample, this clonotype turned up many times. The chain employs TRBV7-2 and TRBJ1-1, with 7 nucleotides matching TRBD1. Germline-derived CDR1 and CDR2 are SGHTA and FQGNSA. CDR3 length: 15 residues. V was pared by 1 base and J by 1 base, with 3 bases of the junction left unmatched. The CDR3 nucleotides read TGTGCCAGCAGCTTAGTGAAGGGGGCGAACACTGAAGCTTTCTTT. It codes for CASSLVKGANTEAFF. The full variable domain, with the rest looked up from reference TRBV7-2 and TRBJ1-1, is GAGVSQSPSNKVTEKGKDVELRCDPISGHTALYWYRQSLGQGLEFLIYFQGNSAPDKSGLPSDRFSAERTGGSVSTLTIQRTQQEDSAVYLCASSLVKGANTEAFFGQGTRLTVV.

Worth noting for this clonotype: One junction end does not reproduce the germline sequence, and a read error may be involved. As DNA, the CDR3 is TGCGCCAGCAGTCAAGATGAGGGGGGAGGCAATGAGCAGTTCTTC. Translation: CASSQDEGGGNEQFF. The chain employs TRBV4-1 and TRBJ2-1, with D possibly called TRBD1 or TRBD2 (6 bases each). The CDR3 is 15 residues long. CDR1 and CDR2 (germline): MGHRA, YSYEKL.

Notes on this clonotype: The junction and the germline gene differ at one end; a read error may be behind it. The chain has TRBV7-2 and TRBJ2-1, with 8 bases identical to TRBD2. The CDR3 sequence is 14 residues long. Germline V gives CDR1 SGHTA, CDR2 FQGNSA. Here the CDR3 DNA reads TGTGCCAGCGAGCGGGGGTCGACGTACACTGAGCAGTTCTTC. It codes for CASERGSTYTEQFF.